The clone carrying this T cell receptor beta chain was observed a handful of times. Its specificity is not known. The sample comes from a study of T cells in Graves' hyperthyroidism and ophthalmopathy. Study-level information: Specimen type is peripheral blood, collected at initial diagnosis prior to any treatment. General observations from the study: Most thyroid clonotypes expanded above 0.001 appeared in blood too.

Germline V lookup: CDR1 MNHNS, CDR2 SASEGT. J gave up 0 bases and V 11 bases, and 5 bases lay outside the gene matches. This CDR3 is 15 amino acids long. RNA transcripts served as the template for amplifying TCR beta CDR3 regions. TCR CDR3 regions were first amplified by RT-PCR with HTBI primers. TCRdb itself ran the multiplex PCR reads through MiXCR, one entry per CDR3 protein. The sample consists of about 360,000 distinct CDR3 sequences, around an eighth of them appearing once. The V and J genes are TRBV6-1 and TRBJ2-1, with 12 positions matching TRBD2. The receptor comes from a man aged 25 to 45 with Graves' hyperthyroidism that later progressed to Graves' ophthalmopathy. The material sequenced was blood. CDR3 loop: CADRLAGVSYNEQFF. Written as DNA, the CDR3 is TGTGCCGACCGACTAGCGGGGGTCTCCTACAATGAGCAGTTCTTC.